Reported below is one TCR beta chain. This entry comes from a study of long-term antiretroviral therapy in people with HIV. Runs used v3.0 of the immunoSEQ assay and were done at survey level. The protocol was immunoSEQ multiplex PCR, while the TCRdb copy is restricted to in-frame clones and leaves out a portion. The table lists some 21,000 clones, approximately 80% of them singletons. Germline values: CDR1 MNHEY, CDR2 SVGAGI. With 6 bases clipped from V and 4 bases from J, the junction kept 3 bases outside the gene matches. The CDR3 length is 14 residues. Sequenced here: unsorted PBMCs, sampled 0.1 years before starting antiretroviral therapy. The V call is TRBV6-5, the J call TRBJ2-7; 13 bases are shared with TRBD2. This clonotype was sampled from a man aged 35 to 55 with HIV. The CDR3 is CASRWTSGSYEQYF. In nucleotides, the CDR3 is TGTGCCAGCAGATGGACTAGCGGGAGTTACGAGCAGTACTTC.